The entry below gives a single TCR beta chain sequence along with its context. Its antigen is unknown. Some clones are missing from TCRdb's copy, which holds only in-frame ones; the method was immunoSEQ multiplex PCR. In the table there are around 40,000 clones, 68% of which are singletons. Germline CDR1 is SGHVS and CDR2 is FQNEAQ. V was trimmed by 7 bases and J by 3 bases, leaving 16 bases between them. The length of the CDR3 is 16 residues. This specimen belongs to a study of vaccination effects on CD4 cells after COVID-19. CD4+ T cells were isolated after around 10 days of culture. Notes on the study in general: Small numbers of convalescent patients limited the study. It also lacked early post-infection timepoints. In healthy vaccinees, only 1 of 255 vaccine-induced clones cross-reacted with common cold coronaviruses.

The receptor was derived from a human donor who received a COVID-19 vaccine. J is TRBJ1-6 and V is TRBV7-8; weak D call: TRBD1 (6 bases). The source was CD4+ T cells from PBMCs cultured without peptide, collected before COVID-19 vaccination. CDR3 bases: TGTGCCAGCACGACAGGCAGGGGCCTCTATAATTCACCCCTCCACTTT. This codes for CASTTGRGLYNSPLHF.